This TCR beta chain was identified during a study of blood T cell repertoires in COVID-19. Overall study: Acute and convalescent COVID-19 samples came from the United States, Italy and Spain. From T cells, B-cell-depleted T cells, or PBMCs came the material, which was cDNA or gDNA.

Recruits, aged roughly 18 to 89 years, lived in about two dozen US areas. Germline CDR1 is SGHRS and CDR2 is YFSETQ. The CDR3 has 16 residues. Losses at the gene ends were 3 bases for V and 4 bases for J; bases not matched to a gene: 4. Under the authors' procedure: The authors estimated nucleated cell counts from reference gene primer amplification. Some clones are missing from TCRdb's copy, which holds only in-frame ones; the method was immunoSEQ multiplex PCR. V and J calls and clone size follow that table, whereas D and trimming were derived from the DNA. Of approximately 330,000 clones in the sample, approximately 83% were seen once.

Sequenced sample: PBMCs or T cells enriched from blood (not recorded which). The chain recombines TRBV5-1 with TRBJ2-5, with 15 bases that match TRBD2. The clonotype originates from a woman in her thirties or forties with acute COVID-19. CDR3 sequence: CASSSGTSGGRETQYF. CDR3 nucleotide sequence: TGCGCCAGCAGCTCAGGGACTAGCGGGGGGAGAGAGACCCAGTACTTC.